The 30 T cell receptor beta chains reported below all come from one sample, sequenced in a study of vaccination effects on CD4 cells after COVID-19. Repertoires were generated with immunoSEQ multiplex PCR, while TCRdb's copy carries only in-frame clones and drops some. Among tens of thousands of clones, around 70% were seen once, and the ten largest hold 12%. Antigen-specific CD4+ T cells were expanded with viral peptide pools in the ViraFEST assay before sequencing. Once cultured for roughly ten days, the cells underwent separation to obtain CD4+ T cells. These receptors' antigens are unknown. The specimen was CD4+ T cells from PBMCs cultured with HCoV-229E spike peptides, collected before COVID-19 vaccination. The receptors here all came from a human donor who received a COVID-19 vaccine.

The V and J genes are TRBV5-4 and TRBJ2-1, with 7 bases that match TRBD2. The CDR3 spans 16 residues. The junction had 5 bases not matched to a gene; V was cut back by 2 bases and J by 0 bases. Germline CDR1 reads SGHNT; CDR2 reads YYREEE (reference sequence). The CDR3 DNA is TGTGCCAGCAGCTTTCCCGGCGGGAGCTCCTACAATGAGCAGTTCTTC. This gives the protein CASSFPGGSSYNEQFF.

The table lists this clone with a few counts. The V and J genes are TRBV27 and TRBJ1-5; D is uncertain. Germline loops: CDR1 MNHEY, CDR2 SMNVEV (reference sequence). V lost 7 bases, J lost 8 bases, and 3 bases lay in between. This CDR3 is built from 9 residues. The CDR3 DNA reads TGTGCCAGCAAGGAGCCCCAGCATTTT. Residues: CASKEPQHF.

This clone has only one observation. The chain uses TRBV19 and TRBJ2-1; 9 nucleotides line up with TRBD2. Germline V lookup: CDR1 LNHDA, CDR2 SQIVND (reference sequence). This CDR3 is 17 amino acids long. V was pared by 2 bases and J by 4 bases, with 9 bases of the junction left unmatched. The CDR3 is CASSIRPAGGLYNEQFF. For the CDR3, the DNA is TGTGCCAGTAGTATAAGACCAGCGGGGGGCCTATACAATGAGCAGTTCTTC.

The rearrangement joins TRBV7-9 to TRBJ2-1, with 7 bases matching TRBD2. The CDR3 runs 15 residues. Germline assignment: CDR1 SEHNR and CDR2 FQNEAQ (reference sequence). Germline trimming cut 7 bases from V and 3 bases from J; bases unmatched to any gene: 9. CDR3 DNA: TGTGCCAGCACCAATAGATGGGGGGGCTACAATGAGCAGTTCTTC. It translates to CASTNRWGGYNEQFF.

The chain is built from TRBV3-1 (or the pseudogene TRBV3-2) and TRBJ2-2, with 12 bases aligning to TRBD2. Germline loops: CDR1 LGHDT, CDR2 YNNKEL (reference sequence). The CDR3 totals 15 residues. V was pared by 4 bases and J by 4 bases, with 1 base of the junction left unmatched. The CDR3 reads CASSLGLAGTGELFF. The CDR3 DNA is TGTGCCAGCAGCCTGGGACTAGCGGGCACCGGGGAGCTGTTTTTT.

A few counts support this clone. The rearrangement links TRBV4-1 to TRBJ1-6; 9 nucleotides agree with TRBD1. Trimming removed 2 bases from V and 6 bases from J; junction bases left unmatched: 5. The CDR3 is made up of 16 amino acids. Germline CDR1 MGHRA, CDR2 YSYEKL. The CDR3 DNA sequence: TGCGCCAGCAGCCAAACACAGGGGGCGCGTAATTCACCCCTCCACTTT. Encoded protein: CASSQTQGARNSPLHF.

V usage is TRBV6-1 and J usage is TRBJ1-6, with a weak D call TRBD1 (5 bases). Between the trimmed V and J ends, which lost 2 bases and 8 bases, there was a span of 10 bases. Germline loops: CDR1 MNHNS, CDR2 SASEGT. This CDR3 has 14 amino acids. As DNA, the CDR3 is TGTGCCAGCAGTGAAAATGGGGGGGATTCACCCCTCCACTTT. Its translation: CASSENGGDSPLHF.

This clone was counted between two and nine times. The CDR3 sequence is CASSLGNEHRVTQYF. The CDR3 coding sequence is TGCGCCAGCAGCTTGGGAAATGAACACCGAGTCACCCAGTACTTC. The chain recombines TRBV5-1 with TRBJ2-5; D not resolved. Trimming left V 0 bases short and J 8 bases short, with 17 bases between. CDR1 is SGHRS, CDR2 YFSETQ, per germline. The CDR3 is made up of 15 amino acids.

CDR3 region: CASSLGPDSNQPQHF. CDR3 in DNA: TGTGCCAGCAGCCTGGGACCGGATAGCAATCAGCCCCAGCATTTT. The J gene is TRBJ1-5, the V gene TRBV5-4; D is possibly TRBD1 (5 bases). Trimming left V 4 bases short and J 0 bases short, with 11 bases between. Germline values: CDR1 SGHNT, CDR2 YYREEE (reference sequence). The CDR3 is 15 residues long.

The chain uses TRBV2 and TRBJ1-5, with 9 bases matching TRBD1. The V segment lost 3 bases and the J segment 5 bases; nucleotides outside the gene matches: 8. Germline CDR1 reads SNHLY; CDR2 reads FYNNEI. The CDR3 contains 16 residues. The CDR3 sequence: CASSEVGQGPHQPQHF. DNA of the CDR3: TGTGCCAGCAGTGAGGTGGGACAGGGCCCCCATCAGCCCCAGCATTTT.

V usage is TRBV20-1 and J usage is TRBJ1-4; D gene unclear. V was trimmed by 3 bases and J by 8 bases, leaving 10 bases between them. Germline values: CDR1 DFQATT, CDR2 SNEGSKA (reference sequence). The CDR3 sequence is 12 residues long. The CDR3 sequence: CSASNDYEKLFF. The CDR3 region has the DNA TGCAGTGCTAGTAACGATTACGAAAAACTGTTTTTT.

This chain links TRBV3-1 (or the pseudogene TRBV3-2) with TRBJ1-1, with TRBD1 as a possible D gene (6 bases). Trimming took off 1 base at V and 0 bases at J, with 12 bases between the two ends. The CDR3 extends over 16 amino acids. Germline values: CDR1 LGHDT, CDR2 YNNKEL (reference sequence). The DNA of the CDR3 is TGTGCCAGCAGCCAAGGCGGGGGGGCATTGAACACTGAAGCTTTCTTT. Protein product: CASSQGGGALNTEAFF.

The gene calls are TRBV4-2 and TRBJ2-3; unclear D gene. CDR1 and CDR2 from the germline V gene are LGHNA and YNFKEQ. V lost 0 bases to trimming and J lost 0 bases, with 13 bases between them. The CDR3 spans 17 residues. The chain's CDR3 is CASSQDGSWASTDTQYF. DNA of the CDR3: TGTGCCAGCAGCCAAGACGGTTCGTGGGCTAGCACAGATACGCAGTATTTT.

J is TRBJ1-4 and V is TRBV15; weak D call: TRBD1 (5 bases). CDR3 size: 15 residues. V lost 3 bases and J lost 7, with 15 bases in between. From germline, CDR1 is LNHNV and CDR2 YYDKDF (reference sequence). This CDR3 reads CATSSEGRVGEKLFF. The CDR3 nucleotides read TGTGCCACCAGCAGCGAGGGGCGCGTTGGTGAAAAACTGTTTTTT. Based on the CDR3 plus reference TRBV15 and TRBJ1-4, the full variable domain is DAMVIQNPRYQVTQFGKPVTLSCSQTLNHNVMYWYQQKSSQAPKLLFHYYDKDFNNEADTPDNFQSRRPNTSFCFLDIRSPGLGDTAMYLCATSSEGRVGEKLFFGSGTQLSVL.

V is TRBV29-1 and J is TRBJ2-7; 8 bases agree with TRBD1. Per germline, CDR1 SQVTM and CDR2 ANQGSEA. The trim removed 6 bases at V and 5 bases at J, leaving 12 bases unmatched. This CDR3 contains 14 residues. CDR3 sequence reads: CSVSPPTGDHEQYF. Written as DNA, the CDR3 is TGCAGCGTATCCCCACCGACAGGGGACCACGAGCAGTACTTC.

The chain uses TRBV6-5 and TRBJ2-7; perhaps TRBD2 as D (6 bases). Germline V gene lookup returns CDR1 MNHEY and CDR2 SVGAGI. There are 15 residues in the CDR3. Trimming removed 10 bases from V and 3 bases from J, with 22 bases in between. CDR3 protein: CAINPPLGTGYEQYF. CDR3 sequence (DNA): TGTGCCATTAACCCCCCTCTTGGGACTGGCTACGAGCAGTACTTC.

This clone was seen only a few times. The V gene is TRBV2, the J gene TRBJ1-5; D ambiguous. The CDR3 covers 12 residues. V was cut by 1 base and J by 7 bases, with 5 bases left in between. Germline V lookup: CDR1 SNHLY, CDR2 FYNNEI. For the CDR3, the DNA is TGTGCCAGCAGTGAAGGGCTACAGCCCCAGCATTTT. This gives the protein CASSEGLQPQHF.

This clone was counted only a few times. The chain carries TRBV19 and TRBJ1-5; D not certain. V shed 5 bases and J shed 0 bases, with 11 bases lying between them. The CDR3 sequence is 15 residues long. CDR1 is LNHDA and CDR2 is SQIVND in the germline V gene (reference sequence). The CDR3: CASSYDGVSNQPQHF. The CDR3 DNA is TGTGCCAGTAGTTACGACGGGGTTAGCAATCAGCCCCAGCATTTT.

J is TRBJ2-4 and V is TRBV4-1, with a tentative D call TRBD2 (6 bases). The CDR3 is 15 amino acids. V gave up 4 bases and J gave up 6 bases, with 16 bases separating them. Per germline, CDR1 MGHRA and CDR2 YSYEKL. The chain's CDR3 is CASSPEADGRNIQYF. CDR3 DNA: TGCGCCAGCAGCCCAGAGGCCGACGGGAGAAACATTCAGTACTTC.

This clone was found once. This rearrangement joins TRBV19 to TRBJ2-1, with TRBD2 as a possible D gene (6 bases). Looked up from germline, CDR1 is LNHDA and CDR2 is SQIVND (reference sequence). Trimming shortened V by 5 bases and J by 6 bases, and 17 bases separated the two germline ends. The CDR3 extends over 15 amino acids. The CDR3 DNA reads TGTGCCAGTAGTCCGATCTGGCGGGATATCAATGAGCAGTTCTTC. Amino acids: CASSPIWRDINEQFF.

This clone came up a few times. The rearrangement joins TRBV5-1 to TRBJ1-1; D remains ambiguous. The CDR3 loop spans 13 amino acids. Per germline, CDR1 SGHRS and CDR2 YFSETQ. V lost 5 bases, J lost 6 bases, and 14 bases lay in between. The chain's CDR3 is CASSGPSNAEAFF. For the CDR3, the DNA is TGCGCCAGCAGTGGACCGTCCAACGCTGAAGCTTTCTTT.

This clone was found a few times. The rearrangement joins TRBV7-9 to TRBJ1-2; D possibly corresponds to TRBD1 (5 bases). Germline CDR1 is SEHNR and CDR2 is FQNEAQ (reference sequence). Trimming stripped 6 bases from V and 6 bases from J, with 11 bases between. The CDR3 extends over 12 amino acids. As DNA, the CDR3 is TGTGCCAGCAGTTACACCAGGGATGGCTACACCTTC. Protein sequence: CASSYTRDGYTF.

The rearrangement joins TRBV29-1 to TRBJ1-3, with D possibly TRBD1 on 5 matching bases. V shed 7 bases and J shed 1 base, with 11 bases lying between them. Looked up from germline, CDR1 is SQVTM and CDR2 is ANQGSEA. This CDR3 is built from 13 residues. CDR3 bases: TGCAGCGGGGGGGGAGATTCTGGAAACACCATATATTTT. Protein product: CSGGGDSGNTIYF.

This clone was seen more than once but under ten times. The J gene is TRBJ1-2, the V gene TRBV6-4; no clear D gene. The germline V gene has CDR1 MRHNA and CDR2 SNTAGT. The CDR3 consists of 14 residues. Trimming cost V 0 bases and J 3 bases, with 8 bases left between them. The CDR3: CASSDSDRYYGYTF. CDR3 nucleotide sequence: TGTGCCAGCAGTGACTCGGACCGATACTATGGCTACACCTTC.

In its sample, this clone was seen once. The V call is TRBV5-1, the J call TRBJ2-3; TRBD1 is a possible D gene (7 bases). CDR1 SGHRS and CDR2 YFSETQ come from the germline V gene. V lost 4 bases to trimming and J lost 2 bases, with 14 bases between them. CDR3 length: 15 amino acids. CDR3 loop: CASSLGGQLTDTQYF. CDR3 DNA sequence: TGCGCCAGCAGCCTCGGGGGACAGCTCACAGATACGCAGTATTTT.

The genes are TRBV3-1 (or the pseudogene TRBV3-2) and TRBJ1-3; TRBD1 might be the D (6 bases). This CDR3 is built from 16 residues. V was clipped by 1 base and J by 0 bases, with 10 bases between them. CDR1 is LGHDT, CDR2 YNNKEL, per germline (reference sequence). DNA of the CDR3: TGTGCCAGCAGCCAAGTAGGGGGAACCTCTGGAAACACCATATATTTT. Translated, it gives CASSQVGGTSGNTIYF.

The rearrangement uses TRBV19 and TRBJ2-6; perhaps D is TRBD1 or TRBD2 (6 bases each). V was shortened by 1 base and J by 0 bases, with 22 bases between the two germline ends. The V gene's germline CDR1 is LNHDA and CDR2 SQIVND (reference sequence). This CDR3 comprises 21 residues. DNA for the CDR3: TGTGCCAGTAGTATAGTCCTATTTAGTGGGGGGCGCATCTCTGGGGCCAACGTCCTGACTTTC. Encoded protein: CASSIVLFSGGRISGANVLTF.

The rearrangement joins TRBV19 to TRBJ2-7; a weak D match, TRBD2 (5 bases). V lost 1 base, J lost 6 bases, and 13 bases lay in between. Germline V gene data show CDR1 as LNHDA and CDR2 as SQIVND (reference sequence). The CDR3 totals 14 residues. The CDR3: CASSIGEGRAEQYF. CDR3 DNA sequence: TGTGCCAGTAGTATAGGTGAGGGCCGCGCCGAGCAGTACTTC. Full variable domain (outside the CDR3, taken from reference TRBV19 and TRBJ2-7): DGGITQSPKYLFRKEGQNVTLSCEQNLNHDAMYWYRQDPGQGLRLIYYSQIVNDFQKGDIAEGYSVSREKKESFPLTVTSAQKNPTAFYLCASSIGEGRAEQYFGPGTRLTVT.

This clone was seen once. This sequence joins TRBV14 and TRBJ2-6; D ambiguous. This CDR3 has 18 amino acids. The V gene's germline CDR1 is SGHDN and CDR2 FVKESK. V dropped 4 bases and J dropped 0 bases, with 16 bases sitting between them. CDR3 sequence reads: CASSPAWLVLSGANVLTF. DNA of the CDR3: TGTGCCAGCAGCCCGGCCTGGTTGGTGCTCTCTGGGGCCAACGTCCTGACTTTC.

This rearrangement joins TRBV2 to TRBJ2-5, with 8 bases fitting TRBD2. Losses at the gene ends were 7 bases for V and 3 bases for J; bases not matched to a gene: 7. CDR3 length equals 14 residues. The germline V gene encodes CDR1 SNHLY and CDR2 FYNNEI. CDR3 DNA sequence: TGTGCCAGCAAGCGGGAGATAGGGGAAGAGACCCAGTACTTC. This sequence encodes CASKREIGEETQYF.